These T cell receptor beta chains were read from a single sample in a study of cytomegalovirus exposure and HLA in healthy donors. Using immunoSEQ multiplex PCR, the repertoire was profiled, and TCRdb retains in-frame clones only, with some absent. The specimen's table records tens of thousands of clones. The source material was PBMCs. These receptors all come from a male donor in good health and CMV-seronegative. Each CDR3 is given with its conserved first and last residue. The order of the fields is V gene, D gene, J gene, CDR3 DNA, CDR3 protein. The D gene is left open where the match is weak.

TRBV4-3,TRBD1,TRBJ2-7,TGCGCCAGCAGCCAGAGGGACAGTCCACGTAGCTCCTACGAGCAGTACTTC,CASSQRDSPRSSYEQYF
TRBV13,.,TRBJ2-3,TGTGCCAGCAGACCAACGGAAAGGGGGACAGATACGCAGTATTTT,CASRPTERGTDTQYF
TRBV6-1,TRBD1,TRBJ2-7,TGTGCCAGCAGGGATCCGGGACAGAGCGCCTACGAGCAGTACTTC,CASRDPGQSAYEQYF
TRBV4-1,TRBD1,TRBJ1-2,TGCGCCAGCAGCCAAGAAGAGAGGACAGGGGCTTCTGGCTACACCTTC,CASSQEERTGASGYTF
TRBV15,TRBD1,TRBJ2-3,TGTGCCACCAGCAGAGACCACGGCAGGGGGCAAGCACCCCTTAGCACAGATACGCAGTATTTT,CATSRDHGRGQAPLSTDTQYF
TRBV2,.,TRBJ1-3,TGTGCCAGCGACGGAAACAGACAGAACTCCGCTGGAAACACCATATATTTT,CASDGNRQNSAGNTIYF
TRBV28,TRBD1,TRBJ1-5,TGTGCCAGCAGGGGGACAGGGGGACGTTGGCCCCAGCATTTT,CASRGTGGRWPQHF
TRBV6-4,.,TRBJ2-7,TGTGCCAGTCTTCGAGGGGGGGCTCAGATCTACGAGCAGTACTTC,CASLRGGAQIYEQYF
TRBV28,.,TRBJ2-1,TGTGCCAGCAGTTCCTTTGACAGCCGGGGGGAGCAGTTCTTC,CASSSFDSRGEQFF
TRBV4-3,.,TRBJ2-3,TGCGCCAGCAGCCAAAAATGGAGTGAGAGCACAGATACGCAGTATTTT,CASSQKWSESTDTQYF
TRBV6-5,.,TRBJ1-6,TGTGCCAGCAGTTACTCGATCGGGGTTCGTGGATCACCCCTCCACTTT,CASSYSIGVRGSPLHF
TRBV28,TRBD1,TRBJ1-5,TGTGCCAGCAGTCGGGACAGACTCAATCAGCCCCAGCATTTT,CASSRDRLNQPQHF
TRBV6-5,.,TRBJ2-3,TGTGCCAGCAGTACGGGAGCCACAGATACGCAGTATTTT,CASSTGATDTQYF
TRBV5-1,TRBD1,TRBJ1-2,TGCGCCAGCAGCCCTTCGGGACAGGGGGCTAGTAGGTATGGCTACACCTTC,CASSPSGQGASRYGYTF
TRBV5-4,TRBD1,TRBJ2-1,TGTGCCAGCAGCTTGGAGGGGGCGCGGTCCATCGTAGTCTTC,CASSLEGARSIVVF
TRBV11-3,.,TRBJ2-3,TGTGCCAGCAGCGTTGAACTATGCACAGATACGCAGTATTTT,CASSVELCTDTQYF
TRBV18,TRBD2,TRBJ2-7,TGTGCCAGCTCACCAAATCGGGGGGGCGGCTACGAGCAGTACTTC,CASSPNRGGGYEQYF
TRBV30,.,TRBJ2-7,TGTGCCTGGAGTGGGGGGCTCTCCTACGAGCAGTACTTC,CAWSGGLSYEQYF
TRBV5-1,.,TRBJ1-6,TGCGCCAGCAGCTGGGGCGACAGGAGCTCCTATAATTCACCCCTACACTTT,CASSWGDRSSYNSPLHF
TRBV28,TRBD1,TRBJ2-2,TGTGCCAGCAGTTTATTAACCGGGACAGGGGCGAGCGGGGAGCTGTTTTTT,CASSLLTGTGASGELFF
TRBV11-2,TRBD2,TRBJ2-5,TGTGCCAGCAGCCGGACTAGCGGGAGCGAGACCCAGTACTTC,CASSRTSGSETQYF
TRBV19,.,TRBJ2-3,TGTGCCAGTAGCTCCGGAGGGCCAGATAAGCAGTATTTT,CASSSGGPDKQYF
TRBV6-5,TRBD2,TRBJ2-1,TGTGCCAGCAGTTACTCGGGGGGGAGCGACAATGAGCAGTTCTTC,CASSYSGGSDNEQFF
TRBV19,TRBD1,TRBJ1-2,TGTGCCAGTACCCTACAGGGGGATAACTATGGCTACACCTTC,CASTLQGDNYGYTF
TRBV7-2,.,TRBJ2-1,TGTGCCAGCAGCCCCCAGGGGTGGAATGAGCAGTTCTTC,CASSPQGWNEQFF